This T cell receptor beta chain is from a study of resident and recirculating memory T cells in vitiligo. This CDR3 spans 14 amino acids. The V gene lost 9 bases and the J gene lost 3 bases, with 17 bases spanning the gap. Germline-derived CDR1 and CDR2 are ENHRY and SYGVKD. Sequencing used immunoSEQ multiplex PCR; TCRdb keeps in-frame clones, though not all of them. The repertoire consists of around 70,000 clones, with just over 90% occurring once and the leading ten covering less than 5.5%. This clonotype was sampled from a male donor with vitiligo. Sequences were obtained from blood. The chain employs TRBV10-3 and TRBJ2-5, with D tentatively TRBD2 (7 bases). This CDR3 reads CAIRGGGDEETQYF. CDR3 sequence (DNA): TGTGCCATTCGAGGGGGGGGCGACGAAGAGACCCAGTACTTC.